This TCR beta chain comes out of a study of control samples from healthy donors and cancer patients. The CDR3 runs 17 residues. Germline lookup yields CDR1 SGDLS and CDR2 YYNGEE. V dropped 4 bases and J dropped 4; count of bases not matched to a gene: 15. Sequenced by immunoSEQ multiplex PCR; TCRdb stores in-frame clones only, minus some. This sample has about 130,000 clones; just under 95% occur once, and the top ten carry around 5.1%. The sequence was obtained from a man younger than 35 in good health. Sequenced material: blood. The chain recombines TRBV9 with TRBJ1-2, with 8 nucleotides matching TRBD1. The CDR3 nucleotides are TGTGCCAGCAGCCGGGTATTAGGACAGGGAGGCGGCTATGGCTACACCTTC. Protein sequence: CASSRVLGQGGGYGYTF.